These 2 T cell receptor beta chains share one sample of origin, sequenced in a study of human T cells and chemical hapten exposure. Time point: patch test 3, about 24 weeks after DPC sensitization. Treatment denoted: therapeutic diphenylcyclopropenone sensitization with weekly scalp DPC. MiXCR, run by TCRdb on the RACE reads, gives a single entry per CDR3 protein. The sample contains under 55,000 distinct CDR3 sequences, roughly 10% of which appear only once. The sequencing here drew on whole blood, taken in connection with sensitization to the hapten diphenylcyclopropenone (DPC). The receptors were sampled from a woman in her thirties or forties with alopecia areata. Some clones in this sample may be carry-over from other donors' samples.

This clonotype appeared a few times. The chain employs TRBV15 and TRBJ1-2; D possibly corresponds to TRBD1 (5 bases). The germline V gene has CDR1 LNHNV and CDR2 YYDKDF (reference sequence). The CDR3 contains 13 residues. Trimming took off 1 base at V and 5 bases at J, with 8 bases between the two ends. The CDR3 bases are TGTGCCACCAGCAGAGGACAGCGGTATGGCTACACCTTC. Residues: CATSRGQRYGYTF.

This clonotype was picked up many times. This rearrangement joins TRBV6-1 to TRBJ2-3; 10 bases agree with TRBD1. Germline-derived CDR1 and CDR2 are MNHNS and SASEGT. Trimming cost V 4 bases and J 2 bases; bases outside gene matches: 3. This CDR3 is built from 15 residues. The CDR3 DNA reads TGTGCCAGCAGTGGGAGACAGGGGGCCACAGATACGCAGTATTTT. Residues: CASSGRQGATDTQYF.